A single sample is the source of the 21 T cell receptor beta chains below, sequenced in a study of CD8 T cells in ankylosing spondylitis. MiXCR, run by TCRdb on the 5' RACE reads, gives a single entry per CDR3 protein. Counted here are 200,000 to 300,000 distinct CDR3 sequences, approximately 9% occurring once; the ten biggest clones make up about 6.5%. The sample taken for sequencing was blood, either unsorted or a sorted T cell fraction (not recorded which). These receptors came from a male donor with ankylosing spondylitis or in good health (not recorded which).

This clonotype was seen more than once but under ten times. This sequence joins TRBV7-2 and TRBJ2-2, with 10 bases identical to TRBD2. J gave up 3 bases and V 1 base, and 5 bases lay outside the gene matches. CDR3 size: 17 residues. The V gene's germline CDR1 is SGHTA and CDR2 FQGNSA. The CDR3 nucleotides read TGTGCCAGCAGCTTAGGAGCGGGAGGGCTCTACACCGGGGAGCTGTTTTTT. Translated: CASSLGAGGLYTGELFF.

This clonotype was counted only a few times. The chain recombines TRBV7-2 with TRBJ2-7; D is ambiguous. Germline CDR1 SGHTA, CDR2 FQGNSA. The CDR3 loop spans 15 amino acids. The ends were cut back, 5 bases at V and 5 bases at J, with 19 bases in the middle. The CDR3 region is CASSPLGPEHDEQYF. CDR3 nucleotide sequence: TGTGCCAGCAGCCCCCTCGGCCCTGAGCATGACGAGCAGTACTTC.

This clonotype was observed many times. The V gene is TRBV9, the J gene TRBJ1-1, with TRBD1 as a possible D gene (5 bases). The CDR3 totals 12 residues. V shed 3 bases and J shed 5 bases, with 8 bases lying between them. From germline, CDR1 is SGDLS and CDR2 YYNGEE. CDR3 loop: CASSAPGTEAFF. Here the CDR3 DNA reads TGTGCCAGCAGCGCTCCAGGGACTGAAGCTTTCTTT.

The chain links TRBV29-1 to TRBJ2-7; 10 bases match TRBD1. V dropped 6 bases and J dropped 2; count of bases not matched to a gene: 7. The CDR3 contains 14 residues. Germline lookup yields CDR1 SQVTM and CDR2 ANQGSEA. CDR3 sequence reads: CSVRQGALAYEQYF. In DNA, the CDR3 is TGCAGCGTGCGACAGGGGGCCCTGGCCTACGAGCAGTACTTC.

In this sample, this clonotype turned up a few times. V and J are TRBV7-2 and TRBJ1-2; D perhaps matches TRBD1 (5 bases). The germline V gene encodes CDR1 SGHTA and CDR2 FQGNSA. Trimming removed 4 bases at V and 5 bases at J, with 17 bases between. The length of the CDR3 is 15 residues. The CDR3 bases are TGTGCCAGCAGCTCTAACTACAGGTTTGGATATGGCTACACCTTC. Protein sequence: CASSSNYRFGYGYTF.

This clonotype was observed a handful of times. The V and J genes are TRBV7-2 and TRBJ2-7; D possibly matches TRBD1 or TRBD2 (6 bases each). Trimming removed 2 bases from V and 5 bases from J, with 16 bases in between. Looked up from germline, CDR1 is SGHTA and CDR2 is FQGNSA. This CDR3 contains 15 residues. The CDR3 coding sequence is TGTGCCAGCAGCTTACGATCGGGGGCGAAGAACGAGCAGTACTTC. It encodes CASSLRSGAKNEQYF. Drawing the rest from reference TRBV7-2 and TRBJ2-7, the complete variable domain is GAGVSQSPSNKVTEKGKDVELRCDPISGHTALYWYRQSLGQGLEFLIYFQGNSAPDKSGLPSDRFSAERTGGSVSTLTIQRTQQEDSAVYLCASSLRSGAKNEQYFGPGTRLTVT.

This clonotype has at least ten counts. CDR3 in amino acids: CASSFFGQGAHEQYF. The DNA of the CDR3 is TGTGCCAGCAGCTTTTTCGGACAGGGGGCACACGAGCAGTACTTC. The chain carries TRBV7-9 and TRBJ2-7, with TRBD1 identical over 11 bases. J gave up 5 bases and V 3 bases, and 6 bases lay outside the gene matches. The CDR3 sequence is 15 residues long. CDR1 is SEHNR, CDR2 FQNEAQ, per germline (reference sequence).

The sample holds many counts of this clonotype. The chain has TRBV11-1 and TRBJ2-3, with D hard to call. Germline V lookup: CDR1 SGHAT, CDR2 FQDESV (reference sequence). This CDR3 is built from 18 residues. Trimming removed 0 bases from V and 2 bases from J, with 18 bases in between. CDR3 DNA: TGTGCCAGCAGCTTAGCGCTTCAGACTGGAACAGTCACAGATACGCAGTATTTT. It codes for CASSLALQTGTVTDTQYF. The full variable domain, its missing parts supplied by reference TRBV11-1 and TRBJ2-3, is EAEVAQSPRYKITEKSQAVAFWCDPISGHATLYWYRQILGQGPELLVQFQDESVVDDSQLPKDRFSAERLKGVDSTLKIQPAELGDSAMYLCASSLALQTGTVTDTQYFGPGTRLTVL.

This clonotype was counted many times. This chain uses TRBV5-6 with TRBJ2-1, with D hard to call. The germline CDR1 and CDR2 sequences are SGHDT and YYEEEE. Trimming stripped 0 bases from V and 5 bases from J, with 6 bases between. The CDR3 runs 13 residues. CDR3 DNA sequence: TGTGCCAGCAGCTTGGACCGCAACAATGAGCAGTTCTTC. It translates to CASSLDRNNEQFF.

This clonotype was seen at least ten times. This chain uses TRBV7-6 with TRBJ2-2, with a weak D call TRBD1 (5 bases). The germline gives CDR1 SGHVS, CDR2 FNYEAQ. V shed 1 base and J shed 4 bases, with 16 bases lying between them. The CDR3 loop spans 17 amino acids. The CDR3 DNA sequence: TGTGCCAGCAGCTTAGGCCCCAGGGTGAGAAGCACCGGGGAGCTGTTTTTT. As protein: CASSLGPRVRSTGELFF.

For this clonotype: Relative to the germline gene, one junction end is altered; a read error may explain this. This sequence joins TRBV3-1 and TRBJ2-3; 10 nucleotides match TRBD1. The CDR3 runs 19 residues. CDR1 is LGHDT, CDR2 YNNKEL, per germline (reference sequence). CDR3 in amino acids: CASCQGGRGTGVLTDTQYF. DNA for the CDR3: TGTGCCAGCTGCCAAGGTGGACGAGGGACAGGGGTACTCACAGATACGCAGTATTTT.

Remarks on this clonotype: A clone one base away is much larger, so this may be a read error. The J gene is TRBJ1-2, the V gene TRBV6-1; D gene uncertain. CDR1 and CDR2 from the germline V gene are MNHNS and SASEGT. CDR3 size: 15 residues. The CDR3 spells CASKIDGFGTYGSTF. The CDR3 DNA is TGTGCCAGCAAGATCGACGGTTTTGGTACCTATGGCTCCACCTTC.

In its sample, this clonotype was seen many times. The chain is built from TRBV14 and TRBJ2-5, with 8 bases matching TRBD1. The length of the CDR3 is 13 residues. Germline V gene sequence: CDR1 SGHDN, CDR2 FVKESK. Unmatched junction bases numbered 2, after V lost 4 bases and J lost 4 bases. The CDR3 sequence: CASSRGQGETQYF. In nucleotides, the CDR3 is TGTGCCAGCAGCCGAGGACAGGGAGAGACCCAGTACTTC.

This clonotype showed up many times. The rearrangement joins TRBV5-1 to TRBJ2-3; D may be TRBD2 (5 bases). V was shortened by 0 bases and J by 2 bases, with 13 bases between the two germline ends. CDR1 is SGHRS, CDR2 YFSETQ, per germline. This CDR3 spans 16 amino acids. CDR3 residues: CASSLANGVNTDTQYF. CDR3 DNA: TGCGCCAGCAGCTTGGCCAACGGGGTAAACACAGATACGCAGTATTTT.

This clonotype was counted at least ten times. The V and J genes are TRBV5-6 and TRBJ2-1; TRBD2 is a possible D gene (5 bases). Trimming pared 3 bases from V and 4 bases from J, leaving 14 bases between. CDR1 and CDR2 (germline): SGHDT, YYEEEE. This CDR3 comprises 15 residues. CDR3 nucleotide sequence: TGTGCCAGCAGCTCTGGAATAGCGCCATACAATGAGCAGTTCTTC. Amino acid sequence: CASSSGIAPYNEQFF.

The J gene is TRBJ2-5, the V gene TRBV3-1, with TRBD2 identical over 11 bases. This CDR3 region has 16 residues. V shed 2 bases and J 5 bases; nucleotides not matched to a gene: 7. Per the germline V gene, CDR1 is LGHDT and CDR2 is YNNKEL (reference sequence). Here the CDR3 DNA reads TGTGCCAGCAGCCAATCGTTAGCGGGGGGGGGGGAGACCCAGTACTTC. Its protein is CASSQSLAGGGETQYF.

The chain recombines TRBV6-1 with TRBJ2-3; 7 bases are shared with TRBD1. CDR3 length: 15 amino acids. Germline CDR1 is MNHNS and CDR2 is SASEGT. V dropped 5 bases and J dropped 5; count of bases not matched to a gene: 10. CDR3 protein: CASSPRTGALDTQYF. The CDR3 DNA follows: TGTGCCAGCAGTCCGCGGACAGGCGCCCTAGATACGCAGTATTTT.

This clonotype has a count of ten or more. The chain joins TRBV29-1 to TRBJ2-5; D is possibly TRBD2 (6 bases). The CDR3 is 14 residues long. Germline values: CDR1 SQVTM, CDR2 ANQGSEA. Trimming shortened V by 7 bases and J by 2 bases, and 17 bases separated the two germline ends. The CDR3 DNA is TGCAGCGCCGGCCAAGGAGGGGTTCAAGAGACCCAGTACTTC. It specifies CSAGQGGVQETQYF.

The V and J genes are TRBV30 and TRBJ2-1; 8 nucleotides match TRBD2. V trimming: 2 bases; J trimming: 3 bases; junction bases outside the gene matches: 18. This CDR3 contains 19 residues. CDR1 is GTSNPN, CDR2 SVGIG, per germline (reference sequence). CDR3 nucleotides: TGTGCCTGGAGTCCATCGACGTTAACCGCGGGGGGATTCTACAATGAGCAGTTCTTC. This sequence encodes CAWSPSTLTAGGFYNEQFF.

This clonotype appeared a few times. Written as DNA, the CDR3 is TGCAGCGTTGGTTGGTCCGGGGCTCACTATGGCTACACCTTC. Translated, it gives CSVGWSGAHYGYTF. This chain links TRBV29-1 with TRBJ1-2, with D possibly being TRBD1 (5 bases). The CDR3 totals 14 residues. Germline loops: CDR1 SQVTM, CDR2 ANQGSEA. V was clipped by 4 bases and J by 3 bases, with 15 bases between them.

This chain connects TRBV7-2 to TRBJ2-2; weak D call: TRBD1 (6 bases). The CDR3 has 15 residues. Trimming shortened V by 5 bases and J by 5 bases, and 15 bases separated the two germline ends. Germline V lookup: CDR1 SGHTA, CDR2 FQGNSA. This chain's CDR3 is CASSPRGSLTGELFF. In DNA form, the CDR3 reads TGTGCCAGCAGCCCCAGGGGATCCCTGACCGGGGAGCTGTTTTTT. Full variable domain (outside the CDR3, taken from reference TRBV7-2 and TRBJ2-2): GAGVSQSPSNKVTEKGKDVELRCDPISGHTALYWYRQSLGQGLEFLIYFQGNSAPDKSGLPSDRFSAERTGGSVSTLTIQRTQQEDSAVYLCASSPRGSLTGELFFGEGSRLTVL.